Listed here are 27 T cell receptor beta chains from one sample, sequenced in a study of T cell repertoires in cytomegalovirus infection (dated by TCRdb to between 2018 and 2021). Sequencing relied on an Illumina HiSeq 1500. The public reads were reprocessed in TCRdb via fastp at Q25 and MiXCR, keeping in-frame beta chains. Each CDR3 protein appears once, grouped with its most common genes and DNA. In all, the sample holds some 450,000 distinct CDR3 sequences, and approximately 30% of those were seen once. The top ten clonotypes cover around 13% of the sample. Sample: PBMCs. The receptors were gathered from a human donor in good health (CMV status not recorded). Some clones in this sample may be carry-over from other donors' samples.

This clonotype has only a few counts. The chain links TRBV7-2 to TRBJ2-7; maybe TRBD2 (8 bases). The CDR3 length is 15 residues. Germline-derived CDR1 and CDR2 are SGHTA and FQGNSA. V dropped 6 bases and J dropped 3 bases, with 18 bases sitting between them. The CDR3 protein is CASRVSGTDNYEQYF. In DNA form, the CDR3 reads TGTGCCAGCAGGGTTAGCGGGACAGACAACTACGAGCAGTACTTC. The whole variable domain, filled in from reference TRBV7-2 and TRBJ2-7, reads GAGVSQSPSNKVTEKGKDVELRCDPISGHTALYWYRQSLGQGLEFLIYFQGNSAPDKSGLPSDRFSAERTGGSVSTLTIQRTQQEDSAVYLCASRVSGTDNYEQYFGPGTRLTVT.

The chain employs TRBV6-6 and TRBJ1-1; TRBD1 matches 7 bases. With 5 bases clipped from V and 7 bases from J, the junction kept 4 bases outside the gene matches. CDR1 and CDR2 from the germline V gene are MNHNY and SVGAGI (reference sequence). The CDR3 runs to 12 residues. The CDR3 nucleotides read TGTGCCAGCAGTACAGGGACAGTTGAAGCTTTCTTT. It encodes CASSTGTVEAFF.

Worth noting for this clonotype: The conserved closing phenylalanine or tryptophan is absent in this CDR3, likely reflecting a read error. This chain uses TRBV6-6 with TRBJ2-4; weak D call: TRBD1 (6 bases). The CDR3 totals 15 residues. The germline CDR1 and CDR2 sequences are MNHNY and SVGAGI (reference sequence). CDR3 in amino acids: CAISDRIGVKNIQYL. CDR3 bases: TGTGCCATCAGTGACAGGATCGGGGTCAAAAACATTCAGTACTTA.

To note about this clonotype: One base away lies a much larger clone, so this may be a sequencing read error. As the CDR3 is not closed by the conserved phenylalanine or tryptophan, this likely results from a read error. This chain joins TRBV7-2 and TRBJ2-5; D gene uncertain. This CDR3 spans 13 amino acids. Germline V gene sequence: CDR1 SGHTA, CDR2 FQGNSA. Deletions cut 4 bases from V and 1 base from J, with 7 bases between. The CDR3 spells CASSYRVQETQYL. The CDR3 DNA sequence: TGTGCCAGCAGCTACCGGGTCCAAGAGACCCAGTACTTA.

This clonotype was seen at least ten times. The V call is TRBV7-9, the J call TRBJ1-2; D is ambiguous. CDR1 is SEHNR and CDR2 is FQNEAQ in the germline V gene (reference sequence). The CDR3 runs to 15 residues. The V end was cut by 0 bases, the J end by 0 bases, with 8 bases between. CDR3 loop: CASSLAGPANYGYTF. DNA of the CDR3: TGTGCCAGCAGCTTAGCGGGTCCGGCTAACTATGGCTACACCTTC.

Of note for this clonotype: Being one base from a much bigger clone, this may be a read error. The conserved closing phenylalanine or tryptophan is absent in this CDR3, likely reflecting a read error. The V and J genes are TRBV7-2 and TRBJ1-6; TRBD1 might be the D (5 bases). The V end was cut by 10 bases, the J end by 2 bases, with 15 bases between. This CDR3 contains 15 residues. Per the germline V gene, CDR1 is SGHTA and CDR2 is FQGNSA. The CDR3 DNA reads TGTGCCACCCACGGGGGGGATACCTATAATTCACCCCTCCACTGT. It yields the protein CATHGGDTYNSPLHC.

The chain combines TRBV10-3 with TRBJ2-7; possibly TRBD1 or TRBD2 for D (6 bases each). Germline V gives CDR1 ENHRY, CDR2 SYGVKD. CDR3 length equals 13 residues. Trimming removed 2 bases at V and 6 bases at J, with 11 bases between. The CDR3 here is CAISEKGGGEQYF. DNA of the CDR3: TGTGCCATCAGTGAGAAGGGGGGTGGCGAGCAGTACTTC.

The genes are TRBV5-5 and TRBJ2-1; D call uncertain. From germline, CDR1 is SGHKS and CDR2 YYEKEE (reference sequence). The V and J ends lost 0 bases and 13 bases respectively, with 8 bases between them. The CDR3 totals 11 residues. The DNA of the CDR3 is TGTGCCAGCAGCTTGGTTGAGACTCAGTTCTTC. Translation gives CASSLVETQFF.

This clonotype was observed a handful of times. The V gene is TRBV20-1, the J gene TRBJ1-5, with D tentatively TRBD1 (5 bases). The CDR3 totals 16 residues. Trimming cost V 1 base and J 5 bases, with 18 bases left between them. Germline V gene data show CDR1 as DFQATT and CDR2 as SNEGSKA (reference sequence). CDR3 bases: TGCAGTGCTAGAGTCACAGCCGGGGGGGTGTATCAGCCCCAGCATTTT. Translating it yields CSARVTAGGVYQPQHF.

This clonotype has at least ten counts. The J gene is TRBJ1-4, the V gene TRBV4-2; weak D call: TRBD1 (5 bases). CDR1 is LGHNA, CDR2 YNFKEQ, per germline. The CDR3 runs 14 residues. Trimming left V 0 bases short and J 8 bases short, with 10 bases between. The CDR3 loop reads CASSQDRVHEKLFF. Written as DNA, the CDR3 is TGTGCCAGCAGCCAAGACAGGGTCCACGAAAAACTGTTTTTT.

In its sample, this clonotype was seen once. A read error is possible here, since a much larger clone lies one base away. Since the CDR3 does not end with the conserved phenylalanine or tryptophan, this likely comes from a read error. The chain uses TRBV7-2 and TRBJ1-4; 7 bases match TRBD1. The V segment lost 2 bases and the J segment 6 bases; nucleotides outside the gene matches: 3. Per germline, CDR1 SGHTA and CDR2 FQGNSA. The CDR3 sequence is 14 residues long. CDR3 sequence reads: CASSLIGQDEKLFL. In nucleotides, the CDR3 is TGTGCCAGCAGCTTAATCGGACAGGATGAAAAACTGTTTTTG.

This clonotype was found a few times. The V gene is TRBV19, the J gene TRBJ2-4; D not resolved. The CDR3 is made up of 16 amino acids. Germline V lookup: CDR1 LNHDA, CDR2 SQIVND (reference sequence). Trimming took off 2 bases at V and 0 bases at J, with 11 bases between the two ends. CDR3 region: CASSINRAIAKNIQYF. The CDR3 coding sequence is TGTGCCAGTAGTATAAATAGGGCGATAGCCAAAAACATTCAGTACTTC.

The chain recombines TRBV20-1 with TRBJ2-7, with 7 bases that match TRBD2. The CDR3 sequence is 17 residues long. Germline V gene lookup returns CDR1 DFQATT and CDR2 SNEGSKA (reference sequence). V was pared by 6 bases and J by 2 bases, with 19 bases of the junction left unmatched. This chain's CDR3 is CSAPRKHISGVTYEQYF. In DNA form, the CDR3 reads TGCAGTGCCCCTCGCAAACATATAAGCGGGGTAACCTACGAGCAGTACTTC.

In this sample, this clonotype turned up many times. The gene calls are TRBV28 and TRBJ2-7; 9 bases match TRBD1. CDR1 MDHEN and CDR2 SYDVKM come from the germline V gene. The CDR3 spans 15 residues. With V trimmed by 4 bases and J by 4 bases, 8 bases remained unmatched. The CDR3 sequence: CASSSPGQGRYEQYF. The CDR3 coding sequence is TGTGCCAGCAGTTCTCCGGGACAGGGAAGATACGAGCAGTACTTC. The full variable domain, completed using reference TRBV28 and TRBJ2-7, is DVKVTQSSRYLVKRTGEKVFLECVQDMDHENMFWYRQDPGLGLRLIYFSYDVKMKEKGDIPEGYSVSREKKERFSLILESASTNQTSMYLCASSSPGQGRYEQYFGPGTRLTVT.

This clonotype was observed a few times. This rearrangement joins TRBV4-3 to TRBJ2-2; D uncertain. Trimming removed 3 bases at V and 7 bases at J, with 3 bases between. The CDR3 is 11 amino acids. The germline V gene encodes CDR1 LGHNA and CDR2 YSLEER. The CDR3 loop is CASSHVGELFF. CDR3 DNA: TGCGCCAGCAGCCACGTCGGGGAGCTGTTTTTT.

The V and J genes are TRBV5-1 and TRBJ2-7; 7 nucleotides line up with TRBD1. This CDR3 is built from 14 residues. In germline, CDR1 is SGHRS, CDR2 YFSETQ. V trimming: 9 bases; J trimming: 4 bases; junction bases outside the gene matches: 13. This CDR3 reads CATAPGRGFYEQYF. The CDR3 region has the DNA TGCGCCACCGCGCCGGGCAGGGGGTTTTACGAGCAGTACTTC. Together with reference TRBV5-1 and TRBJ2-7, the CDR3 gives the full variable domain: KAGVTQTPRYLIKTRGQQVTLSCSPISGHRSVSWYQQTPGQGLQFLFEYFSETQRNKGNFPGRFSGRQFSNSRSEMNVSTLELGDSALYLCATAPGRGFYEQYFGPGTRLTVT.

In this sample, this clonotype turned up a few times. V gene TRBV4-3 combines with J gene TRBJ1-4; weak D call: TRBD1 (5 bases). CDR1 is LGHNA and CDR2 is YSLEER in the germline V gene. The ends were cut back, 6 bases at V and 6 bases at J, with 8 bases in the middle. The length of the CDR3 is 12 residues. In nucleotides, the CDR3 is TGCGCCAGCAGGGGGGTAGATGAAAAACTGTTTTTT. This gives the protein CASRGVDEKLFF.

This clonotype was counted once. For the CDR3, the DNA is TGCGCCAGATCCTCCGGAGACAGGGTCTACAATGAGCAGTTCTTC. Translating it yields CARSSGDRVYNEQFF. The chain joins TRBV23-1 to TRBJ2-1; TRBD1 matches 7 bases. TRBV23-1 is reported as an ORF; its role is uncertain. Trimming removed 9 bases from V and 3 bases from J; junction bases left unmatched: 11. This CDR3 spans 15 amino acids.

At least ten counts were recorded for this clonotype. V gene TRBV6-1 combines with J gene TRBJ2-3, with 11 bases identical to TRBD2. This CDR3 has 17 residues. The V gene end was trimmed by 5 bases and the J gene end by 2 bases; junction bases not matched to a gene: 9. Germline V gene lookup returns CDR1 MNHNS and CDR2 SASEGT. The CDR3 region has the DNA TGTGCCAGCAGTTATAGCCTAGCGGGGGGTTACACAGATACGCAGTATTTT. Translated: CASSYSLAGGYTDTQYF.

In its sample, this clonotype was seen once. This sequence joins TRBV2 and TRBJ1-1; no clear D. CDR1 and CDR2 (germline): SNHLY, FYNNEI. Deletions cut 1 base from V and 1 base from J, with 7 bases between. The length of the CDR3 is 14 residues. This CDR3 reads CASSEGLPNTEAFF. CDR3 nucleotides: TGTGCCAGCAGTGAAGGACTTCCGAACACTGAAGCTTTCTTT. The whole variable domain, filled in from reference TRBV2 and TRBJ1-1, reads EPEVTQTPSHQVTQMGQEVILRCVPISNHLYFYWYRQILGQKVEFLVSFYNNEISEKSEIFDDQFSVERPDGSNFTLKIRSTKLEDSAMYFCASSEGLPNTEAFFGQGTRLTVV.

Regarding this clonotype: The CDR3 ends on some other residue instead of the conserved phenylalanine or tryptophan, so this is likely a read error. The DNA is left out, because the CDR3 cannot be placed on it with certainty; the CDR3 is given as TCRdb lists it. This chain links TRBV6-1 with TRBJ2-2; TRBD2 is the table's D call, not checked against the DNA. The CDR3 comprises 16 residues, both ends counted. Germline lookup yields CDR1 MNHNS and CDR2 SASEGT. Here the CDR3 reads CASSEALPRATGELFC.

Note on this clonotype: A much larger clone is a single base away; this may be a read error. CDR3 sequence (DNA): TGTGCCAGCAGCTTGGACAGGGTTGGCACTCAGCCCCAGCATTTT. Protein sequence: CASSLDRVGTQPQHF. The chain combines TRBV7-8 with TRBJ1-5, with TRBD1 matching over 8 bases. Germline CDR1 SGHVS, CDR2 FQNEAQ. The CDR3 runs 15 residues. V shed 3 bases, J shed 6 bases, and the junction held 7 bases outside the gene matches.

The chain joins TRBV19 to TRBJ1-5; no clear D. The germline CDR1 and CDR2 sequences are LNHDA and SQIVND (reference sequence). V was trimmed by 7 bases and J by 0 bases, leaving 4 bases between them. The CDR3 has 12 amino acids. The CDR3 DNA sequence: TGTGCCAGTAAAAATAGCAATCAGCCCCAGCATTTT. Translated, it gives CASKNSNQPQHF.

This chain links TRBV20-1 with TRBJ1-1, with D uncertain. The CDR3 totals 12 residues. Trimming pared 1 base from V and 4 bases from J, leaving 7 bases between. Germline V CDR1 and CDR2: DFQATT, SNEGSKA (reference sequence). CDR3 sequence reads: CSARVAGTEAFF. The CDR3, as DNA: TGCAGTGCTAGAGTAGCGGGCACTGAAGCTTTCTTT.

Remarks on this clonotype: Mismatch with germline at one junction end may stem from a read error. This sequence joins TRBV19 and TRBJ2-3; D not certain. CDR1 and CDR2 from the germline V gene are LNHDA and SQIVND (reference sequence). The CDR3 sequence is 15 residues long. This chain's CDR3 is CASSFKGRSTETQYF. In nucleotides, the CDR3 is TGTGCCAGTAGTTTCAAGGGCAGGAGCACAGAGACGCAGTATTTT.

CDR3 protein: CASRDRAHEQYF. CDR3 DNA: TGTGCCAGCAGGGACAGGGCCCACGAGCAGTACTTC. V gene TRBV6-6 combines with J gene TRBJ2-7; TRBD1 matches 8 bases. CDR1 and CDR2 from the germline V gene are MNHNY and SVGAGI (reference sequence). The CDR3 consists of 12 residues. Trimming removed 6 bases from V and 5 bases from J; junction bases left unmatched: 3.

This chain uses TRBV6-1 with TRBJ2-7, with 7 nucleotides matching TRBD2. V shed 5 bases and J 2 bases; nucleotides not matched to a gene: 9. This CDR3 is built from 15 residues. Germline lookup yields CDR1 MNHNS and CDR2 SASEGT. The CDR3 region is CASSSPGLSTYEQYF. DNA for the CDR3: TGTGCCAGCAGTTCTCCGGGACTATCAACCTACGAGCAGTACTTC.